Listed below are T cell receptor beta chains from one sample, sequenced in a study of regulatory T cells in long-lasting Graves disease. TCRdb reprocessed the multiplex PCR reads via MiXCR and lists one record per CDR3 protein. The table includes around 460,000 distinct CDR3 sequences, 22% detected once. This specimen was peripheral blood mononuclear cells (PBMCs), taken when the disease was refractory, from a patient treated with antithyroid drugs. Receptors originate from a female donor with Graves disease. The CDR3 runs from the conserved cysteine through the conserved F or W. D genes are given only for firm matches. Clone size is shown for a subset of rows, as once, few, many or a class of expanded clone.

TRBV7-2	TRBJ1-2	many	.	CASSLQGRDYGYTF	TGTGCCAGCAGCTTACAAGGGCGCGACTATGGCTACACCTTC
TRBV28	TRBJ1-3	.	.	CASSSTLSGNTIYF	TGTGCCAGCAGTAGTACCCTTTCTGGAAACACCATATATTTT
TRBV28	TRBJ2-3	.	.	CASSKWIDTQYF	TGTGCCAGCAGTAAATGGATCGATACGCAGTATTTT
TRBV14	TRBJ1-2	few	TRBD1	CASSRDRVDGYTF	TGTGCCAGCAGCCGAGACAGGGTTGATGGCTACACCTTC
TRBV28	TRBJ2-5	many	.	CASSTYRDVETQYF	TGTGCCAGCAGTACTTACCGGGATGTAGAGACCCAGTACTTC
TRBV7-2	TRBJ2-5	many	TRBD2	CASSLKSGDRETQYF	TGTGCCAGCAGCTTAAAAAGCGGGGATCGGGAGACCCAGTACTTC
TRBV6-9	TRBJ1-5	few	.	CASSWSGENQPQHF	TGTGCCAGCAGTTGGTCAGGAGAGAATCAGCCCCAGCATTTT
TRBV29-1	TRBJ2-7	.	TRBD1	CSSRGQGDEQYF	TGCAGCTCTAGGGGACAGGGTGACGAGCAGTACTTC
TRBV28	TRBJ2-7	many	TRBD2	CASRPTSGAYEQYF	TGTGCCAGCAGGCCTACTAGCGGAGCCTACGAGCAGTACTTC
TRBV12-3/TRBV12-4	TRBJ1-1	few	.	CASSPPHTNTEAFF	TGTGCCAGCAGTCCTCCCCATACGAACACTGAAGCTTTCTTT
TRBV20-1	TRBJ2-5	many	TRBD1	CSASHPWDRAMETQYF	TGCAGTGCTTCCCATCCGTGGGACAGGGCGATGGAGACCCAGTACTTC
TRBV10-3	TRBJ1-4	few	.	CAIRDPGSEKLFF	TGTGCCATCAGGGACCCCGGGAGCGAAAAACTGTTTTTT
TRBV6-5	TRBJ1-1	few	.	CASSYSRLNTEAFF	TGTGCCAGCAGTTACTCGAGGTTGAACACTGAAGCTTTCTTT
TRBV7-2	TRBJ1-1	many	.	CASRQDPMNTEAFF	TGTGCCAGCAGACAGGACCCCATGAACACTGAAGCTTTCTTT
TRBV6-2/TRBV6-3	TRBJ2-7	.	.	CASSYVPQRARGSYEQYF	TGTGCCAGCAGTTACGTCCCCCAGCGAGCGAGGGGATCCTACGAGCAGTACTTC
TRBV30	TRBJ1-1	many	TRBD1	CAWTRGQGTEAFF	TGTGCCTGGACCCGGGGACAGGGTACTGAAGCTTTCTTT
TRBV12-3/TRBV12-4	TRBJ1-5	.	.	CASSRTVNQPQHF	TGTGCCAGCAGCCGGACAGTCAACCAGCCCCAGCATTTT
TRBV6-5	TRBJ2-7	.	.	CASSYSGAVYEQYF	TGTGCCAGCAGTTACTCAGGGGCGGTCTACGAGCAGTACTTC
TRBV20-1	TRBJ1-1	.	.	CSASTGFGAEAFF	TGCAGTGCTAGCACAGGGTTCGGAGCTGAAGCTTTCTTT
TRBV28	TRBJ1-1	many	.	CASSLMTEAFF	TGTGCCAGCAGCTTAATGACTGAAGCTTTCTTT
TRBV28	TRBJ2-7	many	TRBD1	CASSPGDRAYYEQYF	TGTGCCAGCAGTCCAGGGGACAGGGCTTACTACGAGCAGTACTTC
TRBV27	TRBJ2-5	many	.	CASSMRAGQGRRETQYF	TGTGCCAGCAGCATGAGGGCGGGGCAGGGTAGAAGAGAGACCCAGTACTTC
TRBV2	TRBJ2-7	.	.	CVSSGQGFEQYF	TGTGTCAGCAGTGGACAAGGTTTCGAGCAGTACTTC
TRBV7-2	TRBJ2-5	few	.	CASSLGVRGIVGETQYF	TGTGCCAGCAGCCTAGGAGTGCGAGGGATTGTGGGAGAGACCCAGTACTTC
TRBV7-9	TRBJ1-2	.	.	CASSDDRMNYGYTF	TGTGCCAGCAGCGACGACAGGATGAACTATGGCTACACCTTC
TRBV7-2	TRBJ2-7	many	TRBD2	CASSLASGSSYEQYF	TGTGCCAGCAGCTTAGCCAGCGGGAGCTCATACGAGCAGTACTTC
TRBV3-1	TRBJ1-2	.	TRBD1	CASSPHDRGSRYTF	TGTGCCAGCAGCCCCCACGACAGGGGGAGCCGCTACACCTTC
TRBV14	TRBJ1-1	.	TRBD1	CASRKQGVPEAFF	TGTGCCAGCCGCAAACAGGGGGTTCCTGAAGCTTTCTTT
TRBV6-1	TRBJ1-5	.	.	CASRDRGGTSNQPQHF	TGTGCCAGCAGGGATAGGGGCGGGACTAGCAATCAGCCCCAGCATTTT
TRBV7-8	TRBJ1-1	few	.	CASSLAPGPGSVNTEAFF	TGTGCCAGCAGCTTAGCGCCCGGTCCAGGATCGGTGAACACTGAAGCTTTCTTT
TRBV7-3	TRBJ2-5	.	TRBD2	CASSLGLAAWETQYF	TGTGCCAGCAGCTTGGGACTAGCGGCATGGGAGACCCAGTACTTC
TRBV29-1	TRBJ1-2	.	.	CSVEPYFRGGYTF	TGCAGCGTTGAACCATATTTCCGCGGTGGCTACACCTTC
TRBV20-1	TRBJ1-2	.	TRBD1	CSAGYPGDSNYGYTF	TGCAGTGCTGGCTACCCTGGGGACAGCAACTATGGCTACACCTTC
TRBV10-3	TRBJ2-5	many	.	CAISAVAPGQETQYF	TGTGCCATCAGTGCTGTAGCACCTGGCCAAGAGACCCAGTACTTC
TRBV11-2	TRBJ2-2	many	.	CASSLDTTPAGELFF	TGTGCCAGCAGCTTAGATACGACTCCCGCCGGGGAGCTGTTTTTT
TRBV2	TRBJ2-2	many	.	CASRLLRGNTGELFF	TGTGCCAGCAGGCTTCTCAGGGGGAACACCGGGGAGCTGTTTTTT
TRBV7-2	TRBJ1-4	.	.	CASSFLSNGEKLFF	TGTGCCAGCAGCTTTCTTTCAAACGGGGAAAAACTGTTTTTT
TRBV30	TRBJ2-2	.	.	CAWSRGGANTGELFF	TGTGCCTGGAGTAGAGGGGGAGCGAACACCGGGGAGCTGTTTTTT
TRBV29-1	TRBJ2-5	few	TRBD1	CSGGTGVTQETQYF	TGCAGCGGGGGGACAGGGGTTACCCAAGAGACCCAGTACTTC
TRBV20-1	TRBJ2-5	.	TRBD2	CSAPQRYSGDQETQYF	TGCAGTGCTCCTCAAAGATATAGCGGGGACCAAGAGACCCAGTACTTC
TRBV28	TRBJ1-1	.	.	CASSLYGQNTEAFF	TGTGCCAGCAGTTTATATGGTCAGAACACTGAAGCTTTCTTT
TRBV20-1	TRBJ2-5	many	TRBD1	CSAREGQGAETQYF	TGCAGTGCTAGAGAGGGGCAGGGGGCGGAGACCCAGTACTTC
TRBV3-1	TRBJ2-5	many	.	CASSTSRETQYF	TGTGCCAGCAGCACCTCGCGGGAGACCCAGTACTTC
TRBV28	TRBJ2-3	.	.	CASSRLRDTDTQYF	TGTGCCAGCAGCCGATTAAGGGACACAGATACGCAGTATTTT
TRBV28	TRBJ2-1	many	TRBD2	CASSVTSGAPYNEQFF	TGTGCCAGCAGTGTGACTAGCGGTGCTCCCTACAATGAGCAGTTCTTC
TRBV6-1	TRBJ1-1	few	.	CACSNSAQRTEAFF	TGTGCCTGTTCCAACTCAGCGCAGAGGACTGAAGCTTTCTTT
TRBV14	TRBJ2-7	few	.	CASSQYPAKDISNYEQYF	TGTGCCAGCAGCCAATACCCTGCAAAGGACATTTCTAACTACGAGCAGTACTTC
TRBV6-1	TRBJ1-1	many	.	CASSEGGGLSEAFF	TGTGCCAGCAGTGAAGGGGGGGGGCTGAGTGAAGCTTTCTTT
TRBV25-1	TRBJ1-1	many	TRBD1	CASSELEGASTEAFF	TGTGCCAGCAGTGAATTGGAGGGGGCAAGTACTGAAGCTTTCTTT
TRBV24-1	TRBJ2-5	.	TRBD1	CATSDVGTGGEETQYF	TGTGCCACCAGTGATGTAGGGACAGGGGGGGAAGAGACCCAGTACTTC
TRBV30	TRBJ1-1	.	.	CAYLKKGEAFF	TGTGCCTATCTCAAAAAGGGTGAAGCTTTCTTT